This TCR beta chain was recorded in a study of cytomegalovirus exposure and HLA in healthy donors. Study as a whole: Both the approximately 120 validation repertoires and the approximately 620 first-cohort repertoires used the same platform, as reported by a later analysis.

The donors were part of the validation cohort of 95 to 150 subjects. That cohort was separate from the first cohort, which comprised about 670 subjects. Notes on the study in general: Researchers catalogued about 150 TCR beta chains as cytomegalovirus-associated. Rare sequences made up most TCRs, while some public TCRs were found in many donors.

Libraries were prepared by immunoSEQ multiplex PCR; TCRdb keeps only in-frame clonotypes and omits some of them. The sample carries more than 65,000 clones, roughly 93% recorded once. Trimming left V 4 bases short and J 0 bases short, with 10 bases between. The CDR3 covers 14 residues. Germline V gene sequence: CDR1 SGHVS, CDR2 FNYEAQ. Details on this clone: Its antigen is not known.

The chain combines TRBV7-6 with TRBJ2-7, with D perhaps matching TRBD2 (5 bases). Specimen: PBMCs. This TCR came from a man aged 18 to 30 in good health and CMV-seronegative. Here the CDR3 DNA reads TGTGCCAGCAGCTGGACTGCCGACTCCTACGAGCAGTACTTC. Protein sequence: CASSWTADSYEQYF.